This T cell receptor (beta chain) was documented in a study of OX40 agonist ivuxolimab in advanced cancers. Clones were read by immunoSEQ multiplex PCR, and TCRdb kept only the in-frame ones, dropping some. The sample lists approximately 61,000 clones, 75% to 90% occurring once. The germline V gene encodes CDR1 SEHNR and CDR2 FQNEAQ (reference sequence). The CDR3 spans 15 residues. Trimming shortened V by 2 bases and J by 2 bases, and 10 bases separated the two germline ends. The sample here was CD4+ or CD8+ T cells sorted from blood, taken in a trial of the OX40 agonist ivuxolimab. The genes are TRBV7-9 and TRBJ1-3; D is ambiguous. The TCR was taken from an adult with an advanced solid tumor such as melanoma, head and neck, liver or kidney cancer. CDR3 in DNA: TGTGCCAGCAGCTTATCTCTGGGGACTGGAAACACCATATATTTT. Residues: CASSLSLGTGNTIYF. Complete variable domain (other parts from reference TRBV7-9 and TRBJ1-3): DTGVSQNPRHKITKRGQNVTFRCDPISEHNRLYWYRQTLGQGPEFLTYFQNEAQLEKSRLLSDRFSAERPKGSFSTLEIQRTEQGDSAMYLCASSLSLGTGNTIYFGEGSWLTVV.